This T cell receptor beta chain emerged from a study of blood T cell repertoires in COVID-19. Study summary: Acute and convalescent COVID-19 samples came from the United States, Italy and Spain. T cells, B-cell-depleted T cells, or PBMCs supplied cDNA or gDNA.

The V end lost 2 bases, the J end lost 5 bases, and 17 bases lay between the germline ends. Germline V CDR1 and CDR2: MNHNS, SASEGT. CDR3 length equals 16 residues. As originally analysed: Cell counts per sample came from amplifying reference gene primers. Profiling relied on immunoSEQ multiplex PCR, and the TCRdb table lists in-frame clones only, not all of them. The DNA gave D and trimming, while V, J and clone size come from that table. The sample has about 94,000 clones, around 82% seen once. The chain couples TRBV6-1 to TRBJ2-3; TRBD2 is a possible D gene (7 bases). Sequencing was carried out using peripheral blood. The TCR was taken from a man between 60 and 75 years old with acute or convalescent COVID-19. The CDR3 sequence: CASSEMWGGLRDTQYF. The CDR3 coding sequence is TGTGCCAGCAGTGAAATGTGGGGGGGCCTAAGAGATACGCAGTATTTT.